Below are 6 T cell receptor beta chains sequenced from a single sample in a study of blood T cell repertoires in COVID-19 (dated by TCRdb to about 2020). The library was obtained by the immunoSEQ multiplex PCR assay. The table comes from immuneACCESS by way of TCRdb, which keeps in-frame sequences with V and J called. Part of the clones is missing from these tables; in studies checked, under half for an unresolved V gene and the rest for unknown reasons. Recorded for this sample are 150,000 to 180,000 clones; roughly nine tenths of them occurred a single time. The biggest ten clones account for roughly 2.2% of the sample. Sequencing was carried out using peripheral blood. Receptors originate from a woman in her 70s with acute or convalescent COVID-19.

The chain couples TRBV5-1 to TRBJ2-7; TRBD2 aligns across 8 bases. Germline assignment: CDR1 SGHRS and CDR2 YFSETQ. With 1 base clipped from V and 6 bases from J, the junction kept 6 bases outside the gene matches. There are 14 residues in the CDR3. The DNA for the CDR3 is TGCGCCAGCAGCTTGTTAGGACTAGCAAGCGAGCAGTACTTC. It encodes CASSLLGLASEQYF.

The chain combines TRBV13 with TRBJ2-3, with a weak D call TRBD2 (5 bases). V was shortened by 1 base and J by 1 base, with 15 bases between the two germline ends. The CDR3 loop spans 17 amino acids. Germline V gene lookup returns CDR1 PRHDT and CDR2 FYEKMQ (reference sequence). Here the CDR3 reads CASSLVNGDFGTDTQYF. Here the CDR3 DNA reads TGTGCCAGCAGCTTAGTGAACGGGGATTTTGGCACAGATACGCAGTATTTT.

The rearrangement joins TRBV3-1 (or the pseudogene TRBV3-2) to TRBJ2-3, with D unclear. Germline loops: CDR1 LGHDT, CDR2 YNNKEL (reference sequence). The germline V and J ends were trimmed by 1 base and 2 bases, with 10 bases remaining between them. The CDR3 runs to 15 residues. The CDR3 sequence is CASSQGGHPTDTQYF. In DNA, the CDR3 is TGTGCCAGCAGCCAAGGTGGGCACCCCACAGATACGCAGTATTTT.

This rearrangement joins TRBV18 to TRBJ1-2; 7 bases match TRBD1. The V gene's germline CDR1 is KGHSH and CDR2 LQKENI. Trimming at V came to 0 bases and at J to 4 bases, leaving 5 bases not matched to a gene. CDR3 length equals 15 residues. The CDR3 DNA sequence: TGTGCCAGCTCACCACCCGGGACAGCGGTCTATGGCTACACCTTC. The encoded protein is CASSPPGTAVYGYTF.

This rearrangement joins TRBV6-4 to TRBJ1-2, with D possibly being TRBD1 (6 bases). The CDR3 extends over 16 amino acids. Germline V gene lookup returns CDR1 MRHNA and CDR2 SNTAGT. V gave up 2 bases and J gave up 3 bases, with 16 bases separating them. CDR3 sequence (DNA): TGTGCCAGCAGTGACACGCACAGCAGGGGTTACTATGGCTACACCTTC. Translated, it gives CASSDTHSRGYYGYTF.

The chain is built from TRBV10-3 and TRBJ1-1, with 10 bases matching TRBD1. The CDR3 spans 14 residues. Trimming removed 6 bases from V and 6 bases from J; junction bases left unmatched: 7. From germline, CDR1 is ENHRY and CDR2 SYGVKD. The CDR3, as DNA: TGTGCCATCAGGCGACAGGGGGCGTTAGCTGAAGCTTTCTTT. This translates into CAIRRQGALAEAFF.